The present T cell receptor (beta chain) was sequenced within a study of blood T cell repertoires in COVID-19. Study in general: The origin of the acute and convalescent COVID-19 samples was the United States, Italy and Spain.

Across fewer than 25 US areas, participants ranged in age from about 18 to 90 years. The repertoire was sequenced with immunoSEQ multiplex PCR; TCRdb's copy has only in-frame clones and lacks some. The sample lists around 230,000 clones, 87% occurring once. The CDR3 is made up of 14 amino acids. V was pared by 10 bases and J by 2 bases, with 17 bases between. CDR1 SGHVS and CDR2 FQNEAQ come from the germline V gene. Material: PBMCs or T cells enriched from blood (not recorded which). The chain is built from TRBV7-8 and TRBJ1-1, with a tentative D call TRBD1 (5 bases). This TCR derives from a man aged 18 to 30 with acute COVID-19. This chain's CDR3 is CATSPEGRNTEAFF. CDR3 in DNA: TGTGCCACCTCGCCGGAGGGGAGAAACACTGAAGCTTTCTTT. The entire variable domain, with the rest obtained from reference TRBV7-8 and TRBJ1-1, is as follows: GAGVSQSPRYKVAKRGQDVALRCDPISGHVSLFWYQQALGQGPEFLTYFQNEAQLDKSGLPSDRFFAERPEGSVSTLKIQRTQQEDSAVYLCATSPEGRNTEAFFGQGTRLTVV.